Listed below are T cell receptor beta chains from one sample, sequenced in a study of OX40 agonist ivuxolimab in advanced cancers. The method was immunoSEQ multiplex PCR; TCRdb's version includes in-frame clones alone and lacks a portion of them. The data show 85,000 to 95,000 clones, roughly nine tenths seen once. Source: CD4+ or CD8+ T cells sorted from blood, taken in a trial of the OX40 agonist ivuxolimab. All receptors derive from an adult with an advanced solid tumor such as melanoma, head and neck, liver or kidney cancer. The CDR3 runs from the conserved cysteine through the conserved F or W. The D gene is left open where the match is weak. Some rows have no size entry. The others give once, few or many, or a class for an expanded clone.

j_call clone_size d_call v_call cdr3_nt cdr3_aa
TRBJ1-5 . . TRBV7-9 TGTGCCAGCAGCCCCGGGGTAGGACAGCCCCAGCATTTT CASSPGVGQPQHF
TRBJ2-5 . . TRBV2 TGTGCCAGCAGGGCTGCCAAGACCCAGTACTTC CASRAAKTQYF
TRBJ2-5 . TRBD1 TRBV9 TGTGCCAGCAGCGTAGGGGACAGGGTCCGGGAGACCCAGTACTTC CASSVGDRVRETQYF
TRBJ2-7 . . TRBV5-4 TGTGCCAGCAGCCACACGGGAGTGACCTACGAGCAGTACTTC CASSHTGVTYEQYF
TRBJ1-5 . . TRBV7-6 TGTGCCAGCAGCCCCCCTTCGCAGCCCTCTAGCAATCAGCCCCAGCATTTT CASSPPSQPSSNQPQHF
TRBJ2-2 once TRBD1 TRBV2 TGTGCCAGCACTGAGACAGGGCGAACCGGGGAGCTGTTTTTT CASTETGRTGELFF
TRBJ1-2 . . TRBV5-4 TGTGCCAGCCGCAACCGGGACATCGTCTATGGCTACACCTTC CASRNRDIVYGYTF
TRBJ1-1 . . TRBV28 TGTGCCAGCAGTCCTCTTCCAGGGCGGATTTACACTGAAGCTTTCTTT CASSPLPGRIYTEAFF
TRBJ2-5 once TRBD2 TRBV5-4 TGTGCCAGCAGCTTGAAAGCGGGAGGGCGGGAGACCCAGTACTTC CASSLKAGGRETQYF
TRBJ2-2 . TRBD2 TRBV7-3 TGTGCCAGCAGCTTTACTAGCGCATCAGCGAACACCGGGGAGCTGTTTTTT CASSFTSASANTGELFF
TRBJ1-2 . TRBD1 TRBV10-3 TGTGCCATCAGTGCCGGGACAGGGCCTGATGGCTACACCTTC CAISAGTGPDGYTF
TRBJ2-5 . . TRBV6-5 TGTGCCAGCACCAACAGCCCAACGGAGACCCAGTACTTC CASTNSPTETQYF
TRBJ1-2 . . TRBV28 TGTGCCAGCAGTTTAAGGAGGTCTGGCTACACCTTC CASSLRRSGYTF
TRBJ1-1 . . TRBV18 TGTGCCAGCTCACCACCGATCGGGGTCCCCACTGAAGCTTTCTTT CASSPPIGVPTEAFF
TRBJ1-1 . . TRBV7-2 TGTGCCAGCAGCTTAATCGGCACTGAAGCTTTCTTT CASSLIGTEAFF
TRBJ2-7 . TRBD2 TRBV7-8 TGTGCCAGCAGCGCGCACAGGGTAGCGGGGGCCTACGAGCAGTACTTC CASSAHRVAGAYEQYF
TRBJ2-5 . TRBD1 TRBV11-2 TGTGCCAGCGCTCTAGGGACAGCACAAGAGACCCAGTACTTC CASALGTAQETQYF
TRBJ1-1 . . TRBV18 TGTGCCAGCTCACCTAAAATGAACACTGAAGCTTTCTTT CASSPKMNTEAFF
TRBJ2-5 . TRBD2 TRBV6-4 TGTGCCAGCAGTGTGAGGGAGGGAGAGACCCAGTACTTC CASSVREGETQYF
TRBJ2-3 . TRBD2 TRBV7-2 TGTGCCAGCAGCCAGGGACTAGCGGGAGGCTTCACAGATACGCAGTATTTT CASSQGLAGGFTDTQYF
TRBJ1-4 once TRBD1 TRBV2 TGTGCCAGCAGGGACAGGGTTGCTAATGAAAAACTGTTTTTT CASRDRVANEKLFF
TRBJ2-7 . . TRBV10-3 TGTGCCACCCGCGATCCAATCATAGGGGCTCCCTACGAGCAGTACTTC CATRDPIIGAPYEQYF
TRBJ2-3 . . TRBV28 TGTGCCAGCAGTTTAATCAGTCCAAGCACAGATACGCAGTATTTT CASSLISPSTDTQYF
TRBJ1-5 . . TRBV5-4 TGTGCCAGCAGCTTACGGGGGACCAATCAGCCCCAGCATTTT CASSLRGTNQPQHF
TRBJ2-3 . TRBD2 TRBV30 TGTGCCGCAAAAACTAGCGGGAGGTGGAGGACAGATACGCAGTATTTT CAAKTSGRWRTDTQYF
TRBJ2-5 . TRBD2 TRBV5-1 TGCGCCAGCAGCTCTGGCGGGACTACCCAAGAGACCCAGTACTTC CASSSGGTTQETQYF
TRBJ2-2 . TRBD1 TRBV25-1 TGTGCCAGCAGACGACAGGGGGGCACCGGGGAGCTGTTTTTT CASRRQGGTGELFF
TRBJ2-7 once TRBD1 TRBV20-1 TGCAGTGTGGACAGGTTTTACGAGCAGTACTTC CSVDRFYEQYF
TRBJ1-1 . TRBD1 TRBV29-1 TGCAGCACAGGACAGGGAGGGATGAACACTGAAGCTTTCTTT CSTGQGGMNTEAFF
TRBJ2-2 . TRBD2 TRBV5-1 TGCGCCAGCAGCACGGGACTAGCGGGAGTCGGGGAGCTGTTTTTT CASSTGLAGVGELFF
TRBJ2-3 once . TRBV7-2 TGTGCCAGCAGCGTCAGTTTTACTCGCACAGATACGCAGTATTTT CASSVSFTRTDTQYF
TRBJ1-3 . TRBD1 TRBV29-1 TGCAGCGCCCGACCGACAGGGGGAGGAAACACCATATATTTT CSARPTGGGNTIYF
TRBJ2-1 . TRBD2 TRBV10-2 TGCGCCAGCAGTGGGGGGACTACCTGGACCCGTGAGCAGTTCTTC CASSGGTTWTREQFF
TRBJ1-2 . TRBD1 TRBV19 TGTGCCAGTAGCATGGCAGGGGGCCAGGGATATGGCTACACCTTC CASSMAGGQGYGYTF
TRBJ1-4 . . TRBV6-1 TGTGCCAGCAGTGAAGCGGGGGCAACTAATGAAAAACTGTTTTTT CASSEAGATNEKLFF
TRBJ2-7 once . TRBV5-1 TGCGCCAGCAGCTCGCAGGGATACGAGCAGTACTTC CASSSQGYEQYF
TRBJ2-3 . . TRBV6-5 TGTGCCAGCAGTGGGGAGCGGTACACAGATACGCAGTATTTT CASSGERYTDTQYF